Listed here are 27 T cell receptor beta chains from one sample, sequenced in a study of T cells in Graves' hyperthyroidism and ophthalmopathy. RNA transcripts provided the source from which TCR beta CDR3 regions were amplified. A set of HTBI primers served as the primers for a first-round RT-PCR of the TCR CDR3. Via MiXCR, TCRdb re-called the multiplex PCR reads, giving one row per CDR3 protein. The sample lists 490,000 or so distinct CDR3 sequences; 46% were seen once. The sample taken for sequencing was peripheral blood or thyroid tissue (not recorded which). Every receptor here comes from an adult woman with Graves' disease, either hyperthyroidism or ophthalmopathy (not recorded which).

In the case of this clonotype: One base away lies a much larger clone, so this may be a sequencing read error. V and J are TRBV20-1 and TRBJ2-2, with TRBD2 identical over 8 bases. Germline loops: CDR1 DFQATT, CDR2 SNEGSKA (reference sequence). J was trimmed by 6 bases and V by 0 bases; bases with no gene match: 9. There are 16 residues in the CDR3. The CDR3 loop reads CSARDALAEGAGELFF. Written as DNA, the CDR3 is TGCAGTGCTAGAGATGCACTAGCGGAAGGTGCCGGGGAGCTGTTTTTT.

The chain has TRBV2 and TRBJ2-2; TRBD1 aligns across 9 bases. This CDR3 has 15 amino acids. The germline V gene encodes CDR1 SNHLY and CDR2 FYNNEI. V gave up 5 bases and J gave up 6 bases; unmatched junction bases: 7. The chain's CDR3 is CASSTGTGMAGELFF. The CDR3 DNA is TGTGCCAGCAGTACCGGGACAGGGATGGCCGGGGAGCTGTTTTTT.

Worth noting for this clonotype: Since the CDR3 does not end with the conserved phenylalanine or tryptophan, this likely comes from a read error. It is unclear where the CDR3 begins or ends on the DNA, so no DNA is shown, and the CDR3 is as TCRdb lists it. This sequence joins TRBV15 and TRBJ2-5; the DNA was not used to check the table's D call, TRBD2. Germline V gene sequence: CDR1 LNHNV, CDR2 YYDKDF (reference sequence). The CDR3 has 8 residues if both end residues are counted. CDR3 in amino acids: CATSNSAG.

This chain joins TRBV2 and TRBJ2-7; no clear D gene. This CDR3 contains 14 residues. Trimming cost V 6 bases and J 5 bases, with 17 bases left between them. Germline CDR1 and CDR2: SNHLY and FYNNEI. The CDR3 bases are TGTGCCAGCAGCCTGACGCAGAAAGCCCACGAGCAGTACTTC. Translating it yields CASSLTQKAHEQYF.

There are a few counts of this clonotype. The chain couples TRBV30 to TRBJ1-4, with no clear D. Germline CDR1 is GTSNPN and CDR2 is SVGIG (reference sequence). The CDR3 spans 11 residues. V dropped 4 bases and J dropped 13 bases, with 13 bases sitting between them. As DNA, the CDR3 is TGTGCCTGGACCGACCGAGGTGGACTGTTTTTT. Its protein product is CAWTDRGGLFF.

The rearrangement uses TRBV29-1 and TRBJ2-3; possibly TRBD1 for D (5 bases). The germline CDR1 and CDR2 sequences are SQVTM and ANQGSEA. Trimming removed 3 bases from V and 0 bases from J, with 13 bases in between. CDR3 size: 15 residues. The CDR3 region is CSVEYVGASTDTQYF. DNA for the CDR3: TGCAGCGTTGAGTACGTAGGGGCTAGCACAGATACGCAGTATTTT.

The J gene is TRBJ2-5, the V gene TRBV7-3, with D possibly being TRBD1 (6 bases). Trimming took 8 bases from V and 4 from J, leaving 20 bases between them. Germline V lookup: CDR1 SGHTA, CDR2 FQGTGA. This CDR3 is 15 amino acids long. CDR3 DNA sequence: TGTGCCAGCTCACCGGCGGACAGTGGAAGAGAGACCCAGTACTTC. Protein sequence: CASSPADSGRETQYF.

The CDR3 DNA reads as TGTGCCAGCAGTTACAGGGTGCTAGCGCGACGCTACGAGCAGTACTTC. It yields the protein CASSYRVLARRYEQYF. The chain is built from TRBV7-9 and TRBJ2-7; possibly TRBD1 or TRBD2 for D (6 bases each). CDR1 and CDR2 from the germline V gene are SEHNR and FQNEAQ (reference sequence). The V end lost 6 bases, the J end lost 3 bases, and 21 bases lay between the germline ends. The CDR3 sequence is 16 residues long. Based on the CDR3 plus reference TRBV7-9 and TRBJ2-7, the full variable domain is DTGVSQNPRHKITKRGQNVTFRCDPISEHNRLYWYRQTLGQGPEFLTYFQNEAQLEKSRLLSDRFSAERPKGSFSTLEIQRTEQGDSAMYLCASSYRVLARRYEQYFGPGTRLTVT.

Only a few counts were recorded for this clonotype. The rearrangement uses TRBV29-1 and TRBJ1-1; no clear D gene. The V gene's germline CDR1 is SQVTM and CDR2 ANQGSEA. Trimming took 0 bases from V and 6 from J, leaving 5 bases between them. This CDR3 has 11 residues. The CDR3 DNA sequence: TGCAGCGTTGAAGAAGGTTCTGAAGCTTTCTTT. It yields the protein CSVEEGSEAFF.

In the case of this clonotype: One junction end does not reproduce the germline sequence, and a read error may be involved. The rearrangement links TRBV20-1 to TRBJ1-1; TRBD1 matches 9 bases. Germline assignment: CDR1 DFQATT and CDR2 SNEGSKA (reference sequence). The CDR3 runs to 13 residues. Here the CDR3 reads CSAGGDRVAEAFF. CDR3 nucleotide sequence: TGCAGTGCTGGGGGGGACAGGGTCGCTGAAGCCTTCTTT.

This clonotype has just a few counts. The rearrangement uses TRBV20-1 and TRBJ2-5, with D possibly matching TRBD2 (6 bases). V lost 3 bases, J lost 3 bases, and 20 bases lay in between. The CDR3 covers 16 residues. Germline CDR1 reads DFQATT; CDR2 reads SNEGSKA (reference sequence). CDR3 in amino acids: CSASRATGALEETQYF. CDR3 nucleotides: TGCAGTGCTAGTCGAGCCACGGGAGCCCTGGAAGAGACCCAGTACTTC.

CDR3 sequence: CARATGYDSPLHF. Here the CDR3 DNA reads TGTGCTAGGGCGACAGGTTACGACTCACCCCTCCACTTT. This chain links TRBV11-1 with TRBJ1-6, with D possibly TRBD1 on 6 matching bases. CDR1 is SGHAT and CDR2 is FQDESV in the germline V gene (reference sequence). The CDR3 runs 13 residues. The complete variable domain, with remaining parts taken from reference TRBV11-1 and TRBJ1-6, reads EAEVAQSPRYKITEKSQAVAFWCDPISGHATLYWYRQILGQGPELLVQFQDESVVDDSQLPKDRFSAERLKGVDSTLKIQPAELGDSAMYLCARATGYDSPLHFGNGTRLTVT.

This clonotype came up many times. This rearrangement joins TRBV20-1 to TRBJ1-5; perhaps TRBD1 as D (5 bases). Germline values: CDR1 DFQATT, CDR2 SNEGSKA (reference sequence). The CDR3 spans 13 residues. The V end was cut by 5 bases, the J end by 6 bases, with 14 bases between. The CDR3 loop reads CSARRGPAQPQHF. The CDR3 coding sequence is TGCAGTGCTCGCCGGGGCCCGGCTCAGCCCCAGCATTTT.

At least ten counts were recorded for this clonotype. V usage is TRBV20-1 and J usage is TRBJ2-5; 8 bases are a match to TRBD2. The CDR3 runs to 14 residues. V shed 3 bases and J 4 bases; nucleotides not matched to a gene: 7. Per germline, CDR1 DFQATT and CDR2 SNEGSKA (reference sequence). The CDR3 reads CSARGTSFTETQYF. CDR3 nucleotides: TGCAGTGCTAGGGGGACTAGTTTTACAGAGACCCAGTACTTC.

This clonotype appeared once. The genes are TRBV11-2 and TRBJ2-5, with D perhaps matching TRBD2 (6 bases). CDR1 is SGHAT, CDR2 FQNNGV, per germline. The germline V and J ends were trimmed by 5 bases and 7 bases, with 14 bases remaining between them. This CDR3 comprises 13 residues. CDR3 sequence (DNA): TGTGCCAGCAGCCAGGAGGGGAGTTGGACCCAGTACTTC. Encoded protein: CASSQEGSWTQYF.

The rearrangement joins TRBV7-8 to TRBJ1-1, with D unclear. The V gene lost 3 bases and the J gene lost 5 bases, with 13 bases spanning the gap. This CDR3 region has 14 residues. CDR1 and CDR2 from the germline V gene are SGHVS and FQNEAQ. CDR3 loop: CASSLDLQRTEAFF. Here the CDR3 DNA reads TGTGCCAGCAGCTTGGACCTCCAACGGACTGAAGCTTTCTTT.

This clonotype was found many times. CDR3 bases: TGCAGTGTTGACCGAAGGACTGAAGCTTTCTTT. Amino acid sequence: CSVDRRTEAFF. The chain combines TRBV20-1 with TRBJ1-1; D is unresolved. The CDR3 has 11 residues. Germline CDR1 and CDR2: DFQATT and SNEGSKA (reference sequence). Trimming removed 7 bases at V and 5 bases at J, with 11 bases between.

This clonotype was observed at least ten times. This chain connects TRBV15 to TRBJ1-1; 7 nucleotides align to TRBD1. Germline values: CDR1 LNHNV, CDR2 YYDKDF (reference sequence). V gave up 4 bases and J gave up 1 base; unmatched junction bases: 3. This CDR3 has 14 amino acids. CDR3 loop: CATSKTGQNTEAFF. In DNA, the CDR3 is TGTGCCACCAGCAAGACAGGGCAGAACACTGAAGCTTTCTTT.

This clonotype was seen just once. The rearrangement uses TRBV5-1 and TRBJ2-7; D gene unclear. The germline CDR1 and CDR2 sequences are SGHRS and YFSETQ. The CDR3 consists of 14 residues. The V and J ends lost 1 base and 2 bases respectively, with 10 bases between them. CDR3 protein: CASSLSRQTYEQYF. The DNA of the CDR3 is TGCGCCAGCAGCTTGTCACGGCAGACCTACGAGCAGTACTTC. The whole variable domain, remainder taken from reference TRBV5-1 and TRBJ2-7, is KAGVTQTPRYLIKTRGQQVTLSCSPISGHRSVSWYQQTPGQGLQFLFEYFSETQRNKGNFPGRFSGRQFSNSRSEMNVSTLELGDSALYLCASSLSRQTYEQYFGPGTRLTVT.

Many counts were recorded for this clonotype. The chain has TRBV12-3 or TRBV12-4 and TRBJ1-5, with TRBD1 matching over 9 bases. The CDR3 has 14 residues. J was trimmed by 6 bases and V by 9 bases; bases with no gene match: 9. The chain's CDR3 is CASFLQGAGQPQHF. As DNA, the CDR3 is TGTGCCAGTTTCCTACAGGGGGCAGGTCAGCCCCAGCATTTT.

The V gene is TRBV5-1, the J gene TRBJ1-1, with D unresolved. Per germline, CDR1 SGHRS and CDR2 YFSETQ. The V and J ends lost 0 bases and 4 bases respectively, with 10 bases between them. CDR3 length equals 14 residues. The CDR3 spells CASSLEGWGTEAFF. The DNA for the CDR3 is TGCGCCAGCAGCTTGGAGGGATGGGGCACTGAAGCTTTCTTT.

The gene calls are TRBV6-6 and TRBJ1-2, with D possibly TRBD1 on 5 matching bases. CDR1 MNHNY and CDR2 SVGAGI come from the germline V gene (reference sequence). Trimming cost V 8 bases and J 2 bases, with 9 bases left between them. The CDR3 runs to 12 residues. In DNA form, the CDR3 reads TGTGCCAGCGAAGACAGAAACTATGGCTACACCTTC. As protein: CASEDRNYGYTF.

The chain couples TRBV29-1 to TRBJ1-1, with D possibly being TRBD1 (5 bases). CDR1 and CDR2 (germline): SQVTM, ANQGSEA. The CDR3 length is 12 residues. V lost 3 bases and J 12 bases, leaving 17 bases between the germline ends. The CDR3 nucleotides are TGCAGCGTTGAGGGGCAGGGCCCATCAACTTTCTTT. Residues: CSVEGQGPSTFF.

This clonotype was observed at least ten times. The V call is TRBV7-9, the J call TRBJ1-5; unclear D gene. V was pared by 4 bases and J by 0 bases, with 7 bases between. This CDR3 has 14 amino acids. Germline CDR1 SEHNR, CDR2 FQNEAQ (reference sequence). The CDR3 sequence: CASSSGVSNQPQHF. In DNA form, the CDR3 reads TGTGCCAGCAGCTCCGGAGTTAGCAATCAGCCCCAGCATTTT.

The CDR3 coding sequence is TGTGCCAGCAGACCCCCGGGGGTGGAGACCCAGTACTTC. Its translation: CASRPPGVETQYF. This rearrangement joins TRBV6-5 to TRBJ2-5, with D perhaps TRBD2 (6 bases). Trimming took 6 bases from V and 5 from J, leaving 13 bases between them. Germline CDR1 and CDR2: MNHEY and SVGAGI. The length of the CDR3 is 13 residues.

This clonotype was found many times. J is TRBJ2-5 and V is TRBV19; D is unresolved. CDR1 and CDR2 from the germline V gene are LNHDA and SQIVND (reference sequence). Between the trimmed V and J ends, which lost 6 bases and 5 bases, there was a span of 13 bases. The length of the CDR3 is 13 residues. The CDR3 nucleotides read TGTGCCAGTAGGGGTCACCGTGAGGAGACCCAGTACTTC. It yields the protein CASRGHREETQYF.

The chain carries TRBV6-1 and TRBJ2-7, with 7 nucleotides matching TRBD1. CDR1 and CDR2 (germline): MNHNS, SASEGT. The CDR3 totals 14 residues. V gave up 6 bases and J gave up 1 base; unmatched junction bases: 6. The CDR3 region has the DNA TGTGCCAGCAGCTTGGACAGGCTTTCCTACGAGCAGTACTTC. Translated, it gives CASSLDRLSYEQYF.